Each of the 23 T cell receptor beta chains below was sequenced from the same sample in a study of T cell repertoires in aging, cancer and after chemotherapy (dated by TCRdb to between 2019 and 2020). Instead of sorted cells or RNA, genomic DNA extracted from peripheral blood served as the source for amplifying TCR beta rearrangements. TCRdb lists the instrument as Illumina MiSeq. Multiplex touch-down PCR with a mixed TRB-A/B primer pool was used to amplify rearranged TRB sequences covering the V, D and J segments. TCRdb trimmed the raw reads at Q25, called clones with MiXCR and kept productive beta chains. Every CDR3 protein is listed once, alongside the most common genes and DNA of its rows. The sample table lists about 17,000 distinct CDR3 sequences, 45% to 55% of them with a count of one. The top ten hold about 10% of the sample. The sample consisted of blood. These receptors all stem from a human donor in good health.

The V gene is TRBV5-6, the J gene TRBJ1-2, with D unresolved. The V gene lost 6 bases and the J gene lost 0 bases, with 12 bases spanning the gap. CDR1 SGHDT and CDR2 YYEEEE come from the germline V gene. CDR3 length: 14 residues. The CDR3 is CASTYGEANYGYTF. Written as DNA, the CDR3 is TGTGCCAGCACCTACGGGGAGGCTAACTATGGCTACACCTTC.

J is TRBJ2-7 and V is TRBV27; D remains unclear. The length of the CDR3 is 14 residues. CDR1 and CDR2 (germline): MNHEY, SMNVEV (reference sequence). The V and J ends lost 7 bases and 0 bases respectively, with 13 bases between them. The CDR3 DNA follows: TGTGCCAGCATGCAACTGGACCGCTCCTACGAGCAGTACTTC. It is translated as CASMQLDRSYEQYF.

The J gene is TRBJ2-7, the V gene TRBV6-6; 11 nucleotides agree with TRBD1. The CDR3 extends over 14 amino acids. CDR1 is MNHNY, CDR2 SVGAGI, per germline (reference sequence). The J segment lost 5 bases and the V segment lost 4 bases, leaving 4 bases of the junction unmatched. DNA of the CDR3: TGTGCCAGCAGTTCCGGGACAGGGGGAAACGAGCAGTACTTC. Its translation: CASSSGTGGNEQYF.

This clonotype has just a few counts. The gene calls are TRBV29-1 and TRBJ1-1; the match to TRBD1 covers 7 bases. V trimming: 5 bases; J trimming: 7 bases; junction bases outside the gene matches: 13. The length of the CDR3 is 14 residues. CDR1 and CDR2 from the germline V gene are SQVTM and ANQGSEA. The CDR3 nucleotides are TGCAGCGTTTTCAACCCTCGACAGGGACTTGAAGCTTTCTTT. Encoded protein: CSVFNPRQGLEAFF.

The chain has TRBV19 and TRBJ1-2; perhaps TRBD1 as D (5 bases). The germline CDR1 and CDR2 sequences are LNHDA and SQIVND (reference sequence). The V end was cut by 2 bases, the J end by 7 bases, with 17 bases between. The CDR3 contains 15 residues. The CDR3, as DNA: TGTGCCAGTAGTATATCCCGTGGGGGAAGAGGTGGCTACACCTTC. It yields the protein CASSISRGGRGGYTF.

The chain carries TRBV30 and TRBJ2-3, with D unresolved. The germline CDR1 and CDR2 sequences are GTSNPN and SVGIG (reference sequence). CDR3 size: 15 residues. DNA of the CDR3: TGTGCAACCCAACTCCTTAATACGTTGACTGATACGCAGTATTTT. It specifies CATQLLNTLTDTQYF.

V is TRBV11-1 and J is TRBJ2-6; D not resolved. This CDR3 contains 14 residues. Trimming pared 1 base from V and 2 bases from J, leaving 3 bases between. The germline gives CDR1 SGHAT, CDR2 FQDESV (reference sequence). CDR3 amino acids: CASSLGTGANVLTF. The CDR3 bases are TGTGCCAGCAGCTTAGGCACTGGGGCCAACGTCCTGACTTTC.

This chain uses TRBV11-1 with TRBJ2-1; D is tentatively TRBD1 or TRBD2 (5 bases each). This CDR3 has 16 residues. Trimming cost V 5 bases and J 4 bases, with 18 bases left between them. The germline gives CDR1 SGHAT, CDR2 FQDESV (reference sequence). The CDR3 protein is CASSPTTGPLYNEQFF. CDR3 nucleotides: TGTGCCAGCAGCCCTACCACGGGACCCTTGTACAATGAGCAGTTCTTC.

The J gene is TRBJ1-1, the V gene TRBV12-3 or TRBV12-4; 8 bases line up with TRBD1. Trimming removed 4 bases from V and 1 base from J; junction bases left unmatched: 5. CDR3 length: 15 amino acids. The DNA of the CDR3 is TGTGCCAGCAGTTACGGACAGGGAGGGAACACTGAAGCTTTCTTT. Translating gives CASSYGQGGNTEAFF.

This chain links TRBV29-1 with TRBJ1-5; weak D call: TRBD1 (5 bases). With 0 bases removed from V and 7 bases from J, the gap between germline ends came to 10 bases. There are 13 residues in the CDR3. Per germline, CDR1 SQVTM and CDR2 ANQGSEA. In DNA, the CDR3 is TGCAGCGTTGAAGACCCTGGGGGACAGCCCCAGCATTTT. Amino acids: CSVEDPGGQPQHF.

This sequence joins TRBV29-1 and TRBJ2-3, with 7 bases matching TRBD2. The junction had 3 bases not matched to a gene; V was cut back by 4 bases and J by 2 bases. The CDR3 is made up of 13 amino acids. Germline V gene data show CDR1 as SQVTM and CDR2 as ANQGSEA. CDR3 residues: CSVGTRITDTQYF. CDR3 DNA sequence: TGCAGCGTTGGGACTAGGATCACAGATACGCAGTATTTT.

The V call is TRBV6-5, the J call TRBJ2-5, with D possibly called TRBD1 or TRBD2 (5 bases each). V was pared by 6 bases and J by 1 base, with 18 bases between. Germline V CDR1 and CDR2: MNHEY, SVGAGI. The CDR3 spans 16 residues. The CDR3 is CASSPRGVPPQETQYF. The CDR3 region has the DNA TGTGCCAGCAGCCCCAGAGGGGTACCCCCCCAAGAGACCCAGTACTTC.

The chain has TRBV6-5 and TRBJ2-7; a weak D match, TRBD2 (6 bases). The germline V and J ends were trimmed by 5 bases and 4 bases, with 12 bases remaining between them. Per the germline V gene, CDR1 is MNHEY and CDR2 is SVGAGI. This CDR3 has 13 residues. CDR3 sequence (DNA): TGTGCCAGCAGTAGTCCGGGACTGTACGAGCAGTACTTC. Protein sequence: CASSSPGLYEQYF.

This sequence joins TRBV19 and TRBJ2-1; the D is unclear. In germline, CDR1 is LNHDA, CDR2 SQIVND (reference sequence). This CDR3 spans 12 amino acids. V lost 5 bases to trimming and J lost 4 bases, with 6 bases between them. This CDR3 is CASSGQYNEQFF. The CDR3 DNA reads TGTGCCAGTAGTGGTCAGTACAATGAGCAGTTCTTC.

The chain employs TRBV6-5 and TRBJ1-1, with D possibly TRBD1 on 5 matching bases. The length of the CDR3 is 15 residues. V lost 4 bases and J lost 0, with 12 bases in between. Germline CDR1 reads MNHEY; CDR2 reads SVGAGI. The CDR3 region is CASSSTGSMNTEAFF. The DNA for the CDR3 is TGTGCCAGCAGTTCCACAGGATCAATGAACACTGAAGCTTTCTTT.

The chain uses TRBV6-2 or TRBV6-3 and TRBJ2-3, with a tentative D call TRBD2 (5 bases). CDR3 length: 17 amino acids. The germline V gene has CDR1 MNHEY and CDR2 SVGEGT. Trimming removed 4 bases from V and 0 bases from J, with 17 bases in between. CDR3 bases: TGTGCCAGCAGTTGGTCACTAGGAAACCCTAGCACAGATACGCAGTATTTT. Encoded protein: CASSWSLGNPSTDTQYF.

Only a few counts were recorded for this clonotype. The J gene is TRBJ2-1, the V gene TRBV19; D call uncertain. The CDR3 runs 16 residues. Germline V lookup: CDR1 LNHDA, CDR2 SQIVND (reference sequence). V dropped 2 bases and J dropped 0 bases, with 11 bases sitting between them. CDR3 in amino acids: CASSIIGGRSYNEQFF. In nucleotides, the CDR3 is TGTGCCAGTAGTATAATCGGCGGCCGCTCCTACAATGAGCAGTTCTTC.

The rearrangement links TRBV6-5 to TRBJ2-5, with 7 bases identical to TRBD2. CDR1 and CDR2 from the germline V gene are MNHEY and SVGAGI. The ends lost 5 bases at V and 5 bases at J; junction bases unmatched: 14. The CDR3 totals 16 residues. CDR3 residues: CASSEAIASGRETQYF. CDR3 sequence (DNA): TGTGCCAGCAGTGAAGCTATCGCTAGCGGAAGGGAGACCCAGTACTTC.

The chain employs TRBV12-3 or TRBV12-4 and TRBJ2-7; D is possibly TRBD1 (6 bases). This CDR3 is 13 amino acids long. With 7 bases removed from V and 3 bases from J, the gap between germline ends came to 13 bases. The DNA of the CDR3 is TGTGCCAGCACTCTAGGGGACATCTACGAGCAGTACTTC. Protein product: CASTLGDIYEQYF.

The genes are TRBV19 and TRBJ2-7; D not certain. Per germline, CDR1 LNHDA and CDR2 SQIVND (reference sequence). The germline V and J ends were trimmed by 1 base and 2 bases, with 6 bases remaining between them. CDR3 length: 13 residues. The CDR3 region has the DNA TGTGCCAGTAGTATAGGGGGTACCTACGAGCAGTACTTC. Protein sequence: CASSIGGTYEQYF.

The gene calls are TRBV19 and TRBJ2-2, with 11 bases fitting TRBD2. This CDR3 has 17 amino acids. CDR1 is LNHDA, CDR2 SQIVND, per germline (reference sequence). V trimming: 5 bases; J trimming: 0 bases; junction bases outside the gene matches: 5. The CDR3 DNA sequence: TGTGCCAGTAGTCCTCTAGCGGGAGGCCCGAACACCGGGGAGCTGTTTTTT. As protein: CASSPLAGGPNTGELFF.

In regard to this clonotype: A read error may explain this, as a much larger clone is one base away. The chain joins TRBV29-1 to TRBJ2-7; 8 nucleotides match TRBD1. V trimming: 4 bases; J trimming: 3 bases; junction bases outside the gene matches: 5. Germline loops: CDR1 SQVTM, CDR2 ANQGSEA. The CDR3 has 13 residues. The CDR3 reads CSVGQGLIYEQYF. The CDR3 DNA reads TGCAGCGTTGGACAGGGGCTCATCTACGAGCAGTACTTC.

There are a few counts of this clonotype. This chain uses TRBV6-6 with TRBJ2-1, with 10 positions matching TRBD2. Trimming took 5 bases from V and 4 from J; bases not matched to a gene: 5. The V gene's germline CDR1 is MNHNY and CDR2 SVGAGI (reference sequence). The CDR3 has 15 amino acids. The CDR3 DNA sequence: TGTGCCAGCAGTGATCTAGCGGGAGTTTACAATGAGCAGTTCTTC. Its translation: CASSDLAGVYNEQFF.